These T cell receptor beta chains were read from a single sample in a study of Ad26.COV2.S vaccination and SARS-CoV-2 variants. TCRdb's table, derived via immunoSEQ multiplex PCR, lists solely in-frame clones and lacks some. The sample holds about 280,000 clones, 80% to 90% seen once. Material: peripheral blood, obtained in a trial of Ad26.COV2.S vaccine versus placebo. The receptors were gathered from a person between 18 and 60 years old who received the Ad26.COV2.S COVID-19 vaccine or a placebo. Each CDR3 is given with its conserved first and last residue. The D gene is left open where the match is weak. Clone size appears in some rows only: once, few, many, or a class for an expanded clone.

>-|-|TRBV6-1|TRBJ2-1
CASSGIQGSSYNEQFF
TGTGCCAGCAGTGGTATACAGGGAAGCTCCTACAATGAGCAGTTCTTC
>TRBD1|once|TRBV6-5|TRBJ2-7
CASSYDGQGGEQYF
TGTGCCAGCAGTTACGATGGACAGGGGGGCGAGCAGTACTTC
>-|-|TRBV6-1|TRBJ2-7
CASSVARRSSYEQYF
TGTGCCAGCAGTGTAGCGCGACGTTCCTCCTACGAGCAGTACTTC
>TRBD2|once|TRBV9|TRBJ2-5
CASSPSGGRETQYF
TGTGCCAGCAGCCCGTCGGGGGGGCGAGAGACCCAGTACTTC
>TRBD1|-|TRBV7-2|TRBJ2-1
CASSYRDRVDNEQFF
TGTGCCAGCAGCTACCGGGACAGGGTCGACAATGAGCAGTTCTTC
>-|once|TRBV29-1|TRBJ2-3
CSVGRVGTDTQYF
TGCAGCGTTGGCAGGGTAGGCACAGATACGCAGTATTTT
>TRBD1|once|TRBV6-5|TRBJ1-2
CASSARGHTF
TGTGCCAGCAGCGCCAGGGGGCACACCTTC
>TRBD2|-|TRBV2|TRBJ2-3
CASSDLGGLAGATDTQYF
TGTGCCAGCAGTGATTTAGGGGGACTAGCGGGTGCTACAGATACGCAGTATTTT
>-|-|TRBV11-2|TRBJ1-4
CASSLGRGLEGATNEKLFF
TGTGCCAGCAGCTTAGGGCGAGGCCTGGAGGGCGCAACTAATGAAAAACTGTTTTTT
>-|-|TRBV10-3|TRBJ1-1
CAISESANTEAFF
TGTGCCATCAGTGAGTCTGCGAACACTGAAGCTTTCTTT
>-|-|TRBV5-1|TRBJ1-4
CASSFSGTRINEKLFF
TGCGCCAGCAGCTTCTCCGGGACACGGATAAATGAAAAACTGTTTTTT
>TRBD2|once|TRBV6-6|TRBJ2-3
CASRTFSGKSTDTQYF
TGTGCCAGCAGGACTTTTAGCGGGAAAAGCACAGATACGCAGTATTTT